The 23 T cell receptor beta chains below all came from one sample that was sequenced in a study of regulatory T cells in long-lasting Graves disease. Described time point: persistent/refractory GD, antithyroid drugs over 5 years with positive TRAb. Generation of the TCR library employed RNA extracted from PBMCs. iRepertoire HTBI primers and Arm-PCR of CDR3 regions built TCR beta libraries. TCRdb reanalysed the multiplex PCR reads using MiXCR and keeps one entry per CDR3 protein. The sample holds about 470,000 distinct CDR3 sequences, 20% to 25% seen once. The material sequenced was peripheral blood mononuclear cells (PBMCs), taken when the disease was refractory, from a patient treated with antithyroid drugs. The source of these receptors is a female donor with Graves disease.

DNA of the CDR3: TGTGCCAGCAGCAGGGGGTTTCTTCTAGAGACCCAGTACTTC. This codes for CASSRGFLLETQYF. The J gene is TRBJ2-5, the V gene TRBV7-9; a weak D match, TRBD1 (6 bases). V shed 5 bases and J shed 4 bases, with 14 bases lying between them. The CDR3 covers 14 residues. Germline assignment: CDR1 SEHNR and CDR2 FQNEAQ (reference sequence).

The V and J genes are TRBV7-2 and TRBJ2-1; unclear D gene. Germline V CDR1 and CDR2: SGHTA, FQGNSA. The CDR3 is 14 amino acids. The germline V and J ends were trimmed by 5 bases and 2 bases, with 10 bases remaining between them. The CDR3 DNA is TGTGCCAGCAGCCTCCAGGACCCCTACAATGAGCAGTTCTTC. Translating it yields CASSLQDPYNEQFF.

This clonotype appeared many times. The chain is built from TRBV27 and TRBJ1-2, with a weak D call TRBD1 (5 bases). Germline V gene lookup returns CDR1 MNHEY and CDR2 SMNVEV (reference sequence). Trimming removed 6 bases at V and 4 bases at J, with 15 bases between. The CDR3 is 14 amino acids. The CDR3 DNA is TGTGCCAGCAGCCTGACAGTTTCGGGCTATGGCTACACCTTC. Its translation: CASSLTVSGYGYTF.

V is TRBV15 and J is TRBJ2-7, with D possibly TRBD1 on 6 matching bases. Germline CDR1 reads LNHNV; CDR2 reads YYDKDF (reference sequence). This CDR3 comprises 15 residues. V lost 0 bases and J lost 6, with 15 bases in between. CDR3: CATSRDGTKQGEQYF. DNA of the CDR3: TGTGCCACCAGCAGAGACGGGACAAAGCAGGGCGAGCAGTACTTC.

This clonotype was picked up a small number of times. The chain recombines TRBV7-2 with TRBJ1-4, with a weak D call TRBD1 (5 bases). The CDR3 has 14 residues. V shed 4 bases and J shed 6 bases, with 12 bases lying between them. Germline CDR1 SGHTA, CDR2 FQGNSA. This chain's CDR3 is CASSSRGGYEKLFF. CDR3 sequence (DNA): TGTGCCAGCAGCTCACGCGGGGGGTATGAAAAACTGTTTTTT.

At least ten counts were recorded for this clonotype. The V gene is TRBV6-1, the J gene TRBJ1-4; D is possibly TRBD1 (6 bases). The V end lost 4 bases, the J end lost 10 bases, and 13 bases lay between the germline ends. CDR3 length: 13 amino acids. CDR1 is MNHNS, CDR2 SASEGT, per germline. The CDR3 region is CASSAGQYVKLFF. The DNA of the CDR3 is TGTGCCAGCAGTGCCGGACAGTATGTAAAACTGTTTTTT.

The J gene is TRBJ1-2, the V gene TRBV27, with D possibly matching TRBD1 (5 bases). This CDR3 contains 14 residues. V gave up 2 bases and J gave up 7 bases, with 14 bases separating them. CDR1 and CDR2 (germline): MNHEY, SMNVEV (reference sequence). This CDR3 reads CASSLIGAAGGYTF. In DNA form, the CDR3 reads TGTGCCAGCAGTTTAATAGGGGCCGCCGGTGGCTACACCTTC.

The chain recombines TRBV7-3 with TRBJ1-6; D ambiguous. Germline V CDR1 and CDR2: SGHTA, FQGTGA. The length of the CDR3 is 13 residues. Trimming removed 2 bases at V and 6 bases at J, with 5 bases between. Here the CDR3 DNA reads TGTGCCAGCAGCTTACAGGTTAATTCACCCCTCCACTTT. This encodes CASSLQVNSPLHF.

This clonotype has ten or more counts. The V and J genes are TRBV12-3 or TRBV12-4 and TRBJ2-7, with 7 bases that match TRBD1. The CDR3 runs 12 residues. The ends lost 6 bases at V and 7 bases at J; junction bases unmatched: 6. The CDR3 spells CASSPGGEEQYF. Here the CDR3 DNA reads TGTGCCAGCAGCCCAGGGGGTGAAGAGCAGTACTTC.

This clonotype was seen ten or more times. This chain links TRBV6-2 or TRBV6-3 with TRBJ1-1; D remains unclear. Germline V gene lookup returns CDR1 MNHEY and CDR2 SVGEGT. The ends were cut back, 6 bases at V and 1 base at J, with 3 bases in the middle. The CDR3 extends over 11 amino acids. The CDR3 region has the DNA TGTGCCAGCAGCCGGAACACTGAAGCTTTCTTT. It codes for CASSRNTEAFF.

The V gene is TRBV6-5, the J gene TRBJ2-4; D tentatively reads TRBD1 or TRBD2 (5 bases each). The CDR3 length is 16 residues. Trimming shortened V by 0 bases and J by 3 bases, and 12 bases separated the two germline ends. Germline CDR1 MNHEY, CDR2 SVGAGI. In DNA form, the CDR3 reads TGTGCCAGCAGTTACTCAACCGGTGGGGGCAAAAACATTCAGTACTTC. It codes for CASSYSTGGGKNIQYF.

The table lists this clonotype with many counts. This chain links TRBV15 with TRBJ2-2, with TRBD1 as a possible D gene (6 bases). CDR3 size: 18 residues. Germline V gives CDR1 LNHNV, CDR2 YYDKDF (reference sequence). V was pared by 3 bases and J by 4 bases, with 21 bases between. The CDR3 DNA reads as TGTGCCACCAGCAGGGACAGATGGTTACTCCCGAGCACCGGGGAGCTGTTTTTT. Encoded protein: CATSRDRWLLPSTGELFF.

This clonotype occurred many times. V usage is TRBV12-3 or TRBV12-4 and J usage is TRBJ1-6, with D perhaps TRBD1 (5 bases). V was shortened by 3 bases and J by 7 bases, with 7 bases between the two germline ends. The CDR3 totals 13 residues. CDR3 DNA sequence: TGTGCCAGCAGTTTGCCAGGGAATTCACCCCTCCACTTT. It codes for CASSLPGNSPLHF.

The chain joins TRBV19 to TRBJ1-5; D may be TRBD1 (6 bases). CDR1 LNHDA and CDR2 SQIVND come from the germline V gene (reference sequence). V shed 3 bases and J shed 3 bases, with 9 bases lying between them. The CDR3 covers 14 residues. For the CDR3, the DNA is TGTGCCAGTAGTATTGGGGGGCACAATCAGCCCCAGCATTTT. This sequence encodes CASSIGGHNQPQHF.

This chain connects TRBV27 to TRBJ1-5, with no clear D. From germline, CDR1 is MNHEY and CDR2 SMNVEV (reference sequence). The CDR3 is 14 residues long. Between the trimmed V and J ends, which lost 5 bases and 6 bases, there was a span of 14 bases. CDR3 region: CASSASRERQPQHF. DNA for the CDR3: TGTGCCAGCAGTGCCTCACGGGAACGTCAGCCCCAGCATTTT.

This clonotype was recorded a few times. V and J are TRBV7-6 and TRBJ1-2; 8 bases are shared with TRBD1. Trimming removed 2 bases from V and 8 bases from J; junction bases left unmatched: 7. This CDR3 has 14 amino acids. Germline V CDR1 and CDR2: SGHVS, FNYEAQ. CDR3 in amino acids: CASSLQQGEEGYTF. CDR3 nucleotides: TGTGCCAGCAGCTTACAACAGGGGGAGGAGGGCTACACCTTC.

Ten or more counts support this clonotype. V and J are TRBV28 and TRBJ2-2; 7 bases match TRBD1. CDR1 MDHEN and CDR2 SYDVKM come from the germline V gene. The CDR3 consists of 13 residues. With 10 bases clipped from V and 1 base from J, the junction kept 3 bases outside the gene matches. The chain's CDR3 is CAIRQGNTGELFF. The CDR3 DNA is TGTGCCATTCGACAGGGGAACACCGGGGAGCTGTTTTTT. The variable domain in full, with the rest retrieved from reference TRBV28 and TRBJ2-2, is DVKVTQSSRYLVKRTGEKVFLECVQDMDHENMFWYRQDPGLGLRLIYFSYDVKMKEKGDIPEGYSVSREKKERFSLILESASTNQTSMYLCAIRQGNTGELFFGEGSRLTVL.

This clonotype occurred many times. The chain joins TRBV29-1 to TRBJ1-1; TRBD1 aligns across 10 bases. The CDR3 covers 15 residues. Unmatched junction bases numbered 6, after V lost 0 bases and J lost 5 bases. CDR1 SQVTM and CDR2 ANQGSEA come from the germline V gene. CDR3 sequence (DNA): TGCAGCGTTGAAGACTCGACAGGGGGCGGGACTGAAGCTTTCTTT. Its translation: CSVEDSTGGGTEAFF.

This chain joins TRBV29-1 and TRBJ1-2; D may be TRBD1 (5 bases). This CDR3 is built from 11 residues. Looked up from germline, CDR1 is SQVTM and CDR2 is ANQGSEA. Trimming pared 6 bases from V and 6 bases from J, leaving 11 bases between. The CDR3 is CSVETGDGYTF. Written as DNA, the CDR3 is TGCAGCGTCGAGACGGGGGATGGCTACACCTTC.

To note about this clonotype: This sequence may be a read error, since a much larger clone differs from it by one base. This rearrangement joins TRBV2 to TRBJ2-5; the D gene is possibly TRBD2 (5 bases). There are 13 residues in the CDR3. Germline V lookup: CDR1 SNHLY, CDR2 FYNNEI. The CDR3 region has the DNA TGTGCCAGCGGTGAAGCGGACTTGGTTACCCAGTACTTC. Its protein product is CASGEADLVTQYF. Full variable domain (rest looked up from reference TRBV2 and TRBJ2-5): EPEVTQTPSHQVTQMGQEVILRCVPISNHLYFYWYRQILGQKVEFLVSFYNNEISEKSEIFDDQFSVERPDGSNFTLKIRSTKLEDSAMYFCASGEADLVTQYFGPGTRLLVL.

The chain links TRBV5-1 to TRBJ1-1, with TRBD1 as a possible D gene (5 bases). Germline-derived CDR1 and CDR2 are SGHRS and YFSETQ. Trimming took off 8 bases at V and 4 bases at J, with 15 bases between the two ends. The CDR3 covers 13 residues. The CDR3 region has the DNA TGCGCCAGTATGCTCTTGGGGGGCACTGAAGCTTTCTTT. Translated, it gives CASMLLGGTEAFF.

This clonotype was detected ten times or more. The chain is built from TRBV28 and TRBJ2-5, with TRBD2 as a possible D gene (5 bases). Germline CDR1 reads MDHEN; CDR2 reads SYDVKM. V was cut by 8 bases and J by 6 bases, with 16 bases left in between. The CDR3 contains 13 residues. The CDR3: CASAKDHGKTQYF. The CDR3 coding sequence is TGTGCCAGCGCCAAGGACCACGGGAAGACCCAGTACTTC. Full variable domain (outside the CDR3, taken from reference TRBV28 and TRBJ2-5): DVKVTQSSRYLVKRTGEKVFLECVQDMDHENMFWYRQDPGLGLRLIYFSYDVKMKEKGDIPEGYSVSREKKERFSLILESASTNQTSMYLCASAKDHGKTQYFGPGTRLLVL.

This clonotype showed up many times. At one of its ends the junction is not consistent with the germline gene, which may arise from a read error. The DNA for the CDR3 is TGTGCCAGCAGTTTAGGAGCCAAAAACATTCAGTACTTC. Residues: CASSLGAKNIQYF. The chain has TRBV7-2 and TRBJ2-4, with D unclear. The CDR3 is 13 residues long. CDR1 SGHTA and CDR2 FQGNSA come from the germline V gene.